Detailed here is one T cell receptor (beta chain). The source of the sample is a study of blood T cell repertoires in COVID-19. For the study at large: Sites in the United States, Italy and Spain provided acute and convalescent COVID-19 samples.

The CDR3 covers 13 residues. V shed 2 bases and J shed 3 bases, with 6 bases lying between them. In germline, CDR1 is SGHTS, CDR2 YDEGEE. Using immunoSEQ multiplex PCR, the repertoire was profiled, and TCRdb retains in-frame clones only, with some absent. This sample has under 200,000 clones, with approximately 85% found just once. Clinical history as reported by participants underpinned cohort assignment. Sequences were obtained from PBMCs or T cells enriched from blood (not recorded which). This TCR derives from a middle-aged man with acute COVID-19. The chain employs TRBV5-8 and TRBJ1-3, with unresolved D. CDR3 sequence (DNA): TGTGCCAGCAGCTTTTCGAGTGGAAACACCATATATTTT. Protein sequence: CASSFSSGNTIYF.